This paragraph reports one T cell receptor (beta chain). Its antigen is currently unknown. Deletions cut 4 bases from V and 4 bases from J, with 11 bases between. The germline V gene has CDR1 SGHTA and CDR2 FQGNSA. The CDR3 totals 14 residues. TCRdb called the 5' RACE reads again in MiXCR, with one record for every CDR3 protein. The sample carries around 100,000 distinct CDR3 sequences, 24% recorded once. The data were obtained in a study of CD8 T cells in ankylosing spondylitis. Broader study findings: Disease-linked clones were reportedly significantly enriched in matched ankylosing spondylitis synovial fluid. A TCR beta motif of fewer than ten highly homologous variants seemed to mark ankylosing spondylitis blood.

Material: synovial fluid, either unsorted or a sorted T cell fraction (not recorded which). This sequence was found in a male donor with ankylosing spondylitis. The chain carries TRBV7-2 and TRBJ2-1; D unresolved. The CDR3 loop reads CASSSIISYNEQFF. The CDR3 DNA reads as TGTGCCAGCAGCTCCATAATAAGTTACAATGAGCAGTTCTTC.